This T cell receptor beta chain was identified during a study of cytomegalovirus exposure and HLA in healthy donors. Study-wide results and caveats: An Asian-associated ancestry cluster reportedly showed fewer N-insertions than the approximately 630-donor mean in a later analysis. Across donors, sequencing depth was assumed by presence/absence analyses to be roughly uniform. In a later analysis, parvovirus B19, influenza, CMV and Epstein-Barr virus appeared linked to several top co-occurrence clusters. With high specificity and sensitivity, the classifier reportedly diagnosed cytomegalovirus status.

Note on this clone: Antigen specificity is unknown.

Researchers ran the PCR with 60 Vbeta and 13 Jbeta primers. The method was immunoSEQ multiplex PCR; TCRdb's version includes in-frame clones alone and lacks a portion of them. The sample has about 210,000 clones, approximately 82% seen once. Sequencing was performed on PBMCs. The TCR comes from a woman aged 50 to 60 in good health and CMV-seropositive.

The CDR3 nucleotides read TGTGCCAGCAGTGAGGCGCAGGGTAATTCACCCCTCCACTTT. Translation gives CASSEAQGNSPLHF. V usage is TRBV2 and J usage is TRBJ1-6; D is possibly TRBD1 (5 bases). CDR3 length equals 14 residues. Trimming pared 3 bases from V and 6 bases from J, leaving 9 bases between. Germline lookup yields CDR1 SNHLY and CDR2 FYNNEI.